This entry lists 30 T cell receptor beta chains sequenced from one sample in a study of shared T cell receptors in the human thymus. Here immunoSEQ multiplex PCR was the method, and the copy in TCRdb shows in-frame clones only, minus some. The repertoire holds 700,000 to 750,000 clones, roughly 85% seen once, with around 0.0099% in the top ten. The sample was also linked to a second study, of human thymus T cells.

The sample taken for sequencing was thymocytes. These receptors were taken from a girl under two years old with a congenital heart defect.

This chain connects TRBV6-5 to TRBJ2-1; no clear D. V lost 0 bases and J lost 0, with 9 bases in between. CDR1 and CDR2 from the germline V gene are MNHEY and SVGAGI. CDR3 size: 16 residues. The CDR3 DNA is TGTGCCAGCAGTTACTCGAAACAGAGCTCCTACAATGAGCAGTTCTTC. Protein sequence: CASSYSKQSSYNEQFF.

This chain joins TRBV19 and TRBJ2-3; 8 nucleotides match TRBD2. The length of the CDR3 is 14 residues. Germline V gene sequence: CDR1 LNHDA, CDR2 SQIVND (reference sequence). J gave up 6 bases and V 5 bases, and 7 bases lay outside the gene matches. The CDR3 bases are TGTGCCAGTAGTTCCAGCGGGGGTACGGATACGCAGTATTTT. It translates to CASSSSGGTDTQYF. The variable domain in full, with the rest retrieved from reference TRBV19 and TRBJ2-3, is DGGITQSPKYLFRKEGQNVTLSCEQNLNHDAMYWYRQDPGQGLRLIYYSQIVNDFQKGDIAEGYSVSREKKESFPLTVTSAQKNPTAFYLCASSSSGGTDTQYFGPGTRLTVL.

In DNA, the CDR3 is TGTGCCAGCAGTCCACGACAGGTTCTTTATGGCTACACCTTC. This sequence encodes CASSPRQVLYGYTF. This sequence joins TRBV13 and TRBJ1-2; D might be TRBD1 (6 bases). CDR1 is PRHDT, CDR2 FYEKMQ, per germline (reference sequence). The CDR3 has 14 residues. The V and J ends lost 6 bases and 5 bases respectively, with 16 bases between them.

The chain couples TRBV4-3 to TRBJ1-2, with 8 bases fitting TRBD1. This CDR3 is built from 17 residues. The germline V gene encodes CDR1 LGHNA and CDR2 YSLEER. Losses at the gene ends were 0 bases for V and 4 bases for J; bases not matched to a gene: 10. The CDR3 spells CASSQDRKQGAIYGYTF. The CDR3 bases are TGCGCCAGCAGCCAAGATCGTAAGCAGGGGGCAATCTATGGCTACACCTTC.

This chain uses TRBV6-5 with TRBJ1-1; D gene unclear. Between the trimmed V and J ends, which lost 6 bases and 5 bases, there was a span of 16 bases. The CDR3 sequence is 14 residues long. Germline assignment: CDR1 MNHEY and CDR2 SVGAGI. The CDR3 sequence is CASRKPQGATEAFF. The CDR3 DNA is TGTGCCAGCAGGAAACCCCAAGGAGCTACTGAAGCTTTCTTT.

The rearrangement joins TRBV19 to TRBJ2-1, with D maybe TRBD2 (5 bases). Germline loops: CDR1 LNHDA, CDR2 SQIVND (reference sequence). Trimming cost V 3 bases and J 2 bases, with 17 bases left between them. The CDR3 covers 17 residues. The CDR3 bases are TGTGCCAGTAGTATTTTCTCCCAGCAGCGGACCTACAATGAGCAGTTCTTC. Its translation is CASSIFSQQRTYNEQFF.

The chain links TRBV7-9 to TRBJ1-1, with 7 bases fitting TRBD1. With 3 bases clipped from V and 6 bases from J, the junction kept 1 base outside the gene matches. The CDR3 runs 12 residues. Germline lookup yields CDR1 SEHNR and CDR2 FQNEAQ (reference sequence). The CDR3 spells CASSFRGAEAFF. CDR3 in DNA: TGTGCCAGCAGCTTCAGGGGGGCTGAAGCTTTCTTT.

The chain couples TRBV18 to TRBJ1-6; weak D call: TRBD1 (6 bases). The germline V gene encodes CDR1 KGHSH and CDR2 LQKENI. Trimming removed 6 bases from V and 11 bases from J, with 14 bases in between. The CDR3 contains 13 residues. The CDR3 DNA reads TGTGCCAGCTCCCGAGCGAGGGGGACACCCCTCCACTTT. The encoded protein is CASSRARGTPLHF.

The sample holds a few counts of this clone. This rearrangement joins TRBV4-1 to TRBJ2-3; 14 bases agree with TRBD2. The CDR3 sequence is 14 residues long. CDR1 MGHRA and CDR2 YSYEKL come from the germline V gene. V was clipped by 4 bases and J by 14 bases; unmatched bases: 8. CDR3 sequence reads: CASSPGRLAGGAYF. DNA for the CDR3: TGCGCCAGCAGCCCCGGTCGACTAGCGGGGGGGGCGTATTTT.

The chain carries TRBV29-1 and TRBJ1-1, with D hard to call. CDR3 size: 15 residues. CDR1 is SQVTM, CDR2 ANQGSEA, per germline. The V gene lost 2 bases and the J gene lost 4 bases, with 17 bases spanning the gap. CDR3 in DNA: TGCAGCGTTGAATATTTTGAGGGCATGTGCACTGAAGCTTTCTTT. The encoded protein is CSVEYFEGMCTEAFF.

The rearrangement joins TRBV10-3 to TRBJ2-3, with D perhaps matching TRBD2 (6 bases). V was cut by 8 bases and J by 2 bases, with 23 bases left in between. In germline, CDR1 is ENHRY, CDR2 SYGVKD. The CDR3 is 17 amino acids. The CDR3 DNA reads as TGTGCCATCGCCGGTGGCGGAGCGGGCCAGACCACAGATACGCAGTATTTT. Its translation: CAIAGGGAGQTTDTQYF.

The V call is TRBV11-2, the J call TRBJ1-5; 8 positions match TRBD1. V lost 2 bases, J lost 7 bases, and 13 bases stayed unmatched. The CDR3 spans 17 residues. Germline CDR1 and CDR2: SGHAT and FQNNGV. The CDR3 DNA sequence: TGTGCCAGCAGCTTACGCGGGACAGGTTCACGGGCGCAGCCCCAGCATTTT. This gives the protein CASSLRGTGSRAQPQHF. Drawing the rest from reference TRBV11-2 and TRBJ1-5, the complete variable domain is EAGVAQSPRYKIIEKRQSVAFWCNPISGHATLYWYQQILGQGPKLLIQFQNNGVVDDSQLPKDRFSAERLKGVDSTLKIQPAKLEDSAVYLCASSLRGTGSRAQPQHFGDGTRLSIL.

This chain joins TRBV4-3 and TRBJ1-6; 9 nucleotides align to TRBD1. With V trimmed by 0 bases and J by 6 bases, 21 bases remained unmatched. Per germline, CDR1 LGHNA and CDR2 YSLEER. The CDR3 is 22 amino acids. The CDR3 DNA is TGCGCCAGCAGCCAAGATCGAGCTTCGGGACAGGGTGCTCTTAATTTTAATTCACCCCTCCACTTT. Its translation is CASSQDRASGQGALNFNSPLHF.

The chain uses TRBV14 and TRBJ1-3; tentative D call: TRBD1 (6 bases). Trimming cost V 1 base and J 9 bases, with 13 bases left between them. The CDR3 extends over 14 amino acids. Germline V gene lookup returns CDR1 SGHDN and CDR2 FVKESK. CDR3 sequence reads: CASSQGGQGSTIYF. CDR3 DNA sequence: TGTGCCAGCAGCCAAGGTGGGCAGGGGAGCACCATATATTTT.

The J gene is TRBJ2-4, the V gene TRBV5-1; TRBD2 is a possible D gene (7 bases). Germline V gives CDR1 SGHRS, CDR2 YFSETQ. Trimming stripped 7 bases from V and 3 bases from J, with 14 bases between. The CDR3 length is 14 residues. The CDR3 bases are TGCGCCAGCGGGGTGGGGGGGCGCAAAAACATTCAGTACTTC. This translates into CASGVGGRKNIQYF.

This chain links TRBV4-1 with TRBJ1-2, with no clear D. Germline V lookup: CDR1 MGHRA, CDR2 YSYEKL. CDR3 length: 16 amino acids. V lost 0 bases and J 7 bases, leaving 18 bases between the germline ends. CDR3 in DNA: TGCGCCAGCAGCCAAGATCGTCAGGTGACCTATGGTGGCTACACCTTC. Encoded protein: CASSQDRQVTYGGYTF.

The V call is TRBV15, the J call TRBJ2-7; tentatively, D is TRBD2 (5 bases). The CDR3 has 14 residues. The V gene's germline CDR1 is LNHNV and CDR2 YYDKDF (reference sequence). Trimming shortened V by 5 bases and J by 2 bases, and 13 bases separated the two germline ends. Here the CDR3 reads CATSAAGAAYEQYF. Written as DNA, the CDR3 is TGTGCCACCAGCGCGGCGGGCGCGGCCTACGAGCAGTACTTC.

V usage is TRBV28 and J usage is TRBJ1-2, with 8 bases lining up with TRBD1. This CDR3 is 16 amino acids long. Germline CDR1 is MDHEN and CDR2 is SYDVKM. Trimming cost V 4 bases and J 5 bases; bases outside gene matches: 12. The CDR3 DNA follows: TGTGCCAGCAGTTCAAACAAAACAGGGGGGGTATATGGCTACACCTTC. It translates to CASSSNKTGGVYGYTF.

The V gene is TRBV14, the J gene TRBJ1-2; perhaps TRBD1 as D (5 bases). CDR3 size: 15 residues. The germline CDR1 and CDR2 sequences are SGHDN and FVKESK. V lost 0 bases and J lost 7, with 15 bases in between. CDR3 in amino acids: CASSQEMGPPSGYTF. In DNA form, the CDR3 reads TGTGCCAGCAGCCAAGAAATGGGGCCGCCGAGTGGCTACACCTTC.

This clone has only one observation. CDR3 DNA: TGCGCCAGCAGCCTCGGCTTAGGACAGCACTATGGCTACACCTTC. It is translated as CASSLGLGQHYGYTF. The chain has TRBV4-3 and TRBJ1-2; a weak D match, TRBD1 (6 bases). This CDR3 contains 15 residues. The V end lost 4 bases, the J end lost 3 bases, and 15 bases lay between the germline ends. In germline, CDR1 is LGHNA, CDR2 YSLEER.

The chain has TRBV5-4 and TRBJ1-2, with TRBD1 as a possible D gene (5 bases). This CDR3 is built from 15 residues. Deletions cut 4 bases from V and 0 bases from J, with 13 bases between. The germline V gene has CDR1 SGHNT and CDR2 YYREEE (reference sequence). The CDR3 loop reads CASSPGLISNYGYTF. Written as DNA, the CDR3 is TGTGCCAGCAGCCCGGGACTTATTTCTAACTATGGCTACACCTTC.

The V and J genes are TRBV28 and TRBJ2-1; 7 positions match TRBD2. CDR3 size: 16 residues. CDR1 MDHEN and CDR2 SYDVKM come from the germline V gene. The junction had 13 bases not matched to a gene; V was cut back by 7 bases and J by 4 bases. In DNA, the CDR3 is TGTGCCAGCACTCATCCCCGGGGGGTTGCTTACAATGAGCAGTTCTTC. Amino acids: CASTHPRGVAYNEQFF. The full variable domain, its missing parts supplied by reference TRBV28 and TRBJ2-1, is DVKVTQSSRYLVKRTGEKVFLECVQDMDHENMFWYRQDPGLGLRLIYFSYDVKMKEKGDIPEGYSVSREKKERFSLILESASTNQTSMYLCASTHPRGVAYNEQFFGPGTRLTVL.

This sequence joins TRBV5-1 and TRBJ2-1; 8 nucleotides match TRBD2. Germline CDR1 reads SGHRS; CDR2 reads YFSETQ. The CDR3 sequence is 16 residues long. After removal of 6 bases from V and 7 bases from J, the junction contained 15 bases not matched to a gene. The CDR3 loop reads CASNPSGLAGKNEQFF. The CDR3 bases are TGCGCCAGCAACCCGTCAGGTTTAGCGGGGAAAAATGAGCAGTTCTTC.

The rearrangement uses TRBV4-3 and TRBJ2-5, with D maybe TRBD2 (5 bases). Trimming took 1 base from V and 7 from J, leaving 25 bases between them. Looked up from germline, CDR1 is LGHNA and CDR2 is YSLEER. The CDR3 totals 18 residues. The CDR3 region has the DNA TGCGCCAGCAGCCAAGCCACCTCCACACGGACTCCCCCAAGGACCCAGTACTTC. It yields the protein CASSQATSTRTPPRTQYF.

The V gene is TRBV5-5, the J gene TRBJ1-2, with D uncertain. Per germline, CDR1 SGHKS and CDR2 YYEKEE (reference sequence). Trimming removed 1 base at V and 6 bases at J, with 10 bases between. CDR3 size: 13 residues. The CDR3 is CASSLSIHNGYTF. CDR3 sequence (DNA): TGTGCCAGCAGCTTGTCGATCCACAATGGCTACACCTTC. Based on the CDR3 plus reference TRBV5-5 and TRBJ1-2, the full variable domain is DAGVTQSPTHLIKTRGQQVTLRCSPISGHKSVSWYQQVLGQGPQFIFQYYEKEERGRGNFPDRFSARQFPNYSSELNVNALLLGDSALYLCASSLSIHNGYTFGSGTRLTVV.

The rearrangement links TRBV6-4 to TRBJ1-2; 8 bases line up with TRBD1. The germline gives CDR1 MRHNA, CDR2 SNTAGT. This CDR3 spans 13 amino acids. The junction had 7 bases not matched to a gene; V was cut back by 6 bases and J by 7 bases. The CDR3 region is CASRGQGASGYTF. As DNA, the CDR3 is TGTGCCAGCAGAGGTCAGGGGGCGAGTGGCTACACCTTC.

This clone was seen a few times. This chain connects TRBV4-1 to TRBJ2-7, with a weak D call TRBD1 (5 bases). Germline-derived CDR1 and CDR2 are MGHRA and YSYEKL. This CDR3 is built from 16 residues. Trimming took 4 bases from V and 3 from J, leaving 19 bases between them. The CDR3 protein is CASSPPFVGTGYEQYF. CDR3 sequence (DNA): TGCGCCAGCAGCCCTCCCTTTGTTGGAACAGGCTACGAGCAGTACTTC.

The J gene is TRBJ1-1, the V gene TRBV19; TRBD1 might be the D (6 bases). Germline CDR1 is LNHDA and CDR2 is SQIVND (reference sequence). Trimming stripped 5 bases from V and 1 base from J, with 11 bases between. This CDR3 spans 14 amino acids. The CDR3 loop is CASSLGQKNTEAFF. Written as DNA, the CDR3 is TGTGCCAGTAGTCTTGGACAGAAGAACACTGAAGCTTTCTTT.

The V call is TRBV4-3, the J call TRBJ1-6; possibly TRBD1 for D (5 bases). The V end lost 3 bases, the J end lost 0 bases, and 15 bases lay between the germline ends. Germline CDR1 reads LGHNA; CDR2 reads YSLEER. This CDR3 comprises 18 residues. CDR3 amino acids: CASSQADRLSSYNSPLHF. The CDR3 bases are TGCGCCAGCAGCCAGGCCGACAGACTGAGCTCCTATAATTCACCCCTCCACTTT.

This clone was counted only a few times. The rearrangement joins TRBV4-1 to TRBJ2-7; possibly TRBD2 for D (6 bases). Trimming left V 1 base short and J 1 base short, with 17 bases between. Germline loops: CDR1 MGHRA, CDR2 YSYEKL. The length of the CDR3 is 17 residues. The CDR3 here is CASSQGHRDRESYEQYF. The CDR3 bases are TGCGCCAGCAGCCAAGGCCACCGGGACCGGGAGTCCTACGAGCAGTACTTC.